This T cell receptor (beta chain) is drawn from a study of regulatory T cells in long-lasting Graves disease. Time point here: persistent/refractory GD, antithyroid drugs over 5 years with positive TRAb. PBMC RNA served as the TCR library source. Patients all came to the study from an endocrinology department in Xi'an, China. This clonotype was observed a handful of times. Library construction for TCR beta used iRepertoire HTBI primers and Arm-PCR of CDR3 regions. Study processing details: Taken together, the samples had roughly 63 TRBV and around 14 TRBJ segments identified. TCRdb itself ran the multiplex PCR reads through MiXCR, one entry per CDR3 protein. Clone size and V and J calls follow TCRdb, not the original study. Among under 500,000 distinct CDR3 sequences listed, 20% were seen once. This TCR came from a female donor with Graves disease. This specimen consisted of peripheral blood mononuclear cells (PBMCs), obtained when the disease was refractory, from a patient treated with antithyroid drugs.

For the CDR3, the DNA is TGTGCCACACGGGGGGAGGGGGCTCCGTCTGAAGCTTTCTTT. Amino acid sequence: CATRGEGAPSEAFF. This chain joins TRBV7-9 and TRBJ1-1; 7 bases are shared with TRBD1. The CDR3 is made up of 14 amino acids. Germline CDR1 is SEHNR and CDR2 is FQNEAQ (reference sequence). The junction had 14 bases not matched to a gene; V was cut back by 10 bases and J by 6 bases.